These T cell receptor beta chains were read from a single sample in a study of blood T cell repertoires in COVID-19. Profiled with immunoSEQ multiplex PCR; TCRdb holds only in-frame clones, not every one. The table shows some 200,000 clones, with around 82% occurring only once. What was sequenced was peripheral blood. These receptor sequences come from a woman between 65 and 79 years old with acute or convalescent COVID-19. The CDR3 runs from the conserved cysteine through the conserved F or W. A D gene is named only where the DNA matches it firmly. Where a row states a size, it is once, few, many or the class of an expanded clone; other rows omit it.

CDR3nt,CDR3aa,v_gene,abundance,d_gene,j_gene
TGTGCCAGCAGCTTAGATCTGACAGGGGGTGCTGAGACCCAGTACTTC,CASSLDLTGGAETQYF,TRBV11-2,once,TRBD1,TRBJ2-5
TGTGCCAGCTCATCGGACAGGAGTTCGGGCGAGCAGTACTTC,CASSSDRSSGEQYF,TRBV18,.,TRBD1,TRBJ2-7
TGTGCCAGCAGGACTTCAGGGGTAGGTGGCTACACCTTC,CASRTSGVGGYTF,TRBV2,.,.,TRBJ1-2
TGTGCCAGCAGCCTACAAGGGGGCCTCGCCGGGGAGCTGTTTTTT,CASSLQGGLAGELFF,TRBV5-5,few,TRBD1,TRBJ2-2
TGTGCCAGCAGCTTTCGGACAGGGGGGGGCTATGGCTACACCTTC,CASSFRTGGGYGYTF,TRBV3-1/TRBV3-2,few,TRBD1,TRBJ1-2
TGCAGTGCTAGTCGGCGGGTGACGGTAGAGCAGTACTTC,CSASRRVTVEQYF,TRBV20-1,.,.,TRBJ2-7
TGTGCCAGCAGCTTAGTAGGCGGGCCCGGAGCTTTCTTT,CASSLVGGPGAFF,TRBV7-8,.,.,TRBJ1-1
TGTGCCAGCAGCCAGTTCCGGGACACCTCTGGAAACACCATATATTTT,CASSQFRDTSGNTIYF,TRBV4-2,once,.,TRBJ1-3
TGTGCCAGCAGCTTATCCGACAGGGTCACCGGGGAGCTGTTTTTT,CASSLSDRVTGELFF,TRBV11-2,.,TRBD1,TRBJ2-2
TGTGCCAGCAGCGTTACAGGGGGAGGAGAGGGCTACACCTTC,CASSVTGGGEGYTF,TRBV4-2,.,TRBD1,TRBJ1-2
TGTGCCAGCAGGCCGCGGTCGGGAGCTTTCTTT,CASRPRSGAFF,TRBV2,few,.,TRBJ1-1
TGCAGCGTTGAGGGGCAGCCGAATCAGCCCCAGCATTTT,CSVEGQPNQPQHF,TRBV29-1,.,.,TRBJ1-5
TGTGCCAGCAGGCGGACAGGGTCAGATACGCAGTATTTT,CASRRTGSDTQYF,TRBV6-5,.,TRBD1,TRBJ2-3
TGTGCCAGCAGCCGAGACAGTTACTCCTACGAGCAGTACTTC,CASSRDSYSYEQYF,TRBV7-8,.,.,TRBJ2-7
TGTGCCAGTAGTATCGCCCGGACTAGCGGGGCCATAGAGACCCAGTACTTC,CASSIARTSGAIETQYF,TRBV19,.,TRBD2,TRBJ2-5
TGTGCCAGCAGCACCCGGGACAGGGGAGGAGAGACCCAGTACTTC,CASSTRDRGGETQYF,TRBV5-5,.,TRBD1,TRBJ2-5
TGTGCCAGCAGCCCCGGGGAGGGAGGAGAGACCCAGTACTTC,CASSPGEGGETQYF,TRBV5-5,.,TRBD2,TRBJ2-5
TGTGCCAGCAGCCCGACAGGGGGAAACATTCAGTACTTC,CASSPTGGNIQYF,TRBV7-3,.,TRBD1,TRBJ2-4
TGTGCCGCTTCCCGGGACAGGCCGAACACTGAAGCTTTCTTT,CAASRDRPNTEAFF,TRBV28,.,TRBD1,TRBJ1-1
TGTGCCAGCAGACGGATTCTAGCGGGGGGGCTTTACCGGAGCACAGATACGCAGTATTTT,CASRRILAGGLYRSTDTQYF,TRBV5-4,.,TRBD2,TRBJ2-3
TGTGCCAGTAGTAGGACAGGGACGCAGTATTTT,CASSRTGTQYF,TRBV19,.,TRBD1,TRBJ2-3
TGTGCCAGTAGTATAGCCGGGACAGGGCGCAATGAGCAGTTCTTC,CASSIAGTGRNEQFF,TRBV19,.,TRBD1,TRBJ2-1
TGTGCCAGCAGTCCGGGACAGCTAGCCAAAAACATTCAGTACTTC,CASSPGQLAKNIQYF,TRBV6-2/TRBV6-3,.,TRBD1,TRBJ2-4
TGTGCCAGCAGCTTAGCGGCAGGGCCTGGAAACACCATATATTTT,CASSLAAGPGNTIYF,TRBV7-8,once,.,TRBJ1-3
TGTGCCAGCAGTTTAGGTTCTGGGCCTCATCAGCCCCAGCATTTT,CASSLGSGPHQPQHF,TRBV27,.,.,TRBJ1-5
TGTGCCAGTAGTCTCCGACTAGGAGGGCAGTTCTTC,CASSLRLGGQFF,TRBV19,.,.,TRBJ2-1
TGTGCCAGCAGTTACTCCCGGGACAGATACAATGAGCAGTTCTTC,CASSYSRDRYNEQFF,TRBV7-9,.,TRBD1,TRBJ2-1
TGTGCCAGCAGCCTAGGGACAGTTCAGAATGAAAAACTGTTTTTT,CASSLGTVQNEKLFF,TRBV3-1/TRBV3-2,.,TRBD1,TRBJ1-4
TGTGCCAGCAGTGATGTAGACTCGTACTTC,CASSDVDSYF,TRBV6-1,.,.,TRBJ1-2
TGTGCCAGCAGTTACCCAACCCAACAGGGGACGGGCTACACCTTC,CASSYPTQQGTGYTF,TRBV6-6,.,TRBD1,TRBJ1-2
TGCGCCAGCAGCTTGCTGGGAGGGGCTCGGGAGACCCAGTACTTC,CASSLLGGARETQYF,TRBV5-1,.,TRBD2,TRBJ2-5
TGTGCCACCAGCATGGAGGGCTATGGCTACACCTTC,CATSMEGYGYTF,TRBV15,.,.,TRBJ1-2
TGCGCCAGCAGCTTGGGACAGGCGGAGACCCAGTACTTC,CASSLGQAETQYF,TRBV5-1,.,.,TRBJ2-5
TGTGCCAGCAAAAGACAGGGGGCTTTACCAGATACGCAGTATTTT,CASKRQGALPDTQYF,TRBV27,.,TRBD1,TRBJ2-3
TGTGCCAGCAGCCCGAGTGGTGGACTAGCGGGGACCAATGAGCAGTTCTTC,CASSPSGGLAGTNEQFF,TRBV9,.,TRBD2,TRBJ2-1
TGTGCCACCAGCAGAGACTCAGGGTGGCAGGATGGCTACACCTTC,CATSRDSGWQDGYTF,TRBV15,.,.,TRBJ1-2
TGTGCCGTCCGGGACAGGGATGGCACCGGGGAGCTGTTTTTT,CAVRDRDGTGELFF,TRBV19,.,TRBD1,TRBJ2-2
TGTGCCAGCAGTACCCGGGACACCAATTACGAGCAGTACTTC,CASSTRDTNYEQYF,TRBV6-5,.,.,TRBJ2-7